Below, 26 T cell receptor beta chains from the same sample are listed, as sequenced in a study of shared clonotypes between healthy human individuals. Clones were sequenced by immunoSEQ multiplex PCR, and TCRdb holds only the in-frame ones, with some missing. The sample holds roughly 2.1 million clones; about 92% are singletons and the top ten take more than 1.5%. In the naive CD8 group, cells lacked CD45RO and were positively selected for CCR7, so terminally differentiated effector memory CD45RA+ cells were left out. Material for sequencing was naive CD8+ T cells from PBMCs. The receptors stem from a man aged 18 to 29 in good health. Some clones in this sample may be carry-over from other donors' samples.

V usage is TRBV5-1 and J usage is TRBJ2-3; a possible D gene is TRBD1 (6 bases). Deletions cut 1 base from V and 1 base from J, with 16 bases between. Germline V gene data show CDR1 as SGHRS and CDR2 as YFSETQ. The CDR3 totals 17 residues. CDR3: CASSLWRKTGRTDTQYF. In DNA form, the CDR3 reads TGCGCCAGCAGCTTGTGGAGGAAAACAGGGCGCACAGATACGCAGTATTTT.

This rearrangement joins TRBV10-3 to TRBJ2-3; D is unresolved. The CDR3 spans 15 residues. Looked up from germline, CDR1 is ENHRY and CDR2 is SYGVKD. Trimming left V 6 bases short and J 0 bases short, with 13 bases between. CDR3 amino acids: CAIRRVHYSTDTQYF. DNA of the CDR3: TGTGCCATCAGGAGAGTACACTATAGCACAGATACGCAGTATTTT.

The J gene is TRBJ1-3, the V gene TRBV29-1, with 7 positions matching TRBD1. V was pared by 3 bases and J by 0 bases, with 5 bases of the junction left unmatched. The CDR3 contains 15 residues. From germline, CDR1 is SQVTM and CDR2 ANQGSEA. This CDR3 reads CSVEGTEGSGNTIYF. For the CDR3, the DNA is TGCAGCGTTGAGGGGACAGAGGGCTCTGGAAACACCATATATTTT. Full variable domain (outside the CDR3, taken from reference TRBV29-1 and TRBJ1-3): SAVISQKPSRDICQRGTSLTIQCQVDSQVTMMFWYRQQPGQSLTLIATANQGSEATYESGFVIDKFPISRPNLTFSTLTVSNMSPEDSSIYLCSVEGTEGSGNTIYFGEGSWLTVV.

The chain is built from TRBV7-9 and TRBJ2-7, with D unclear. CDR3 length equals 13 residues. Trimming stripped 4 bases from V and 4 bases from J, with 11 bases between. CDR1 and CDR2 (germline): SEHNR, FQNEAQ (reference sequence). CDR3 sequence: CASSSTGQYEQYF. The CDR3 nucleotides are TGTGCCAGCAGCTCCACCGGGCAATACGAGCAGTACTTC. Full variable domain (rest looked up from reference TRBV7-9 and TRBJ2-7): DTGVSQNPRHKITKRGQNVTFRCDPISEHNRLYWYRQTLGQGPEFLTYFQNEAQLEKSRLLSDRFSAERPKGSFSTLEIQRTEQGDSAMYLCASSSTGQYEQYFGPGTRLTVT.

The chain has TRBV10-1 and TRBJ2-1; D not certain. This CDR3 spans 12 amino acids. Trimming cost V 2 bases and J 5 bases, with 4 bases left between them. Looked up from germline, CDR1 is WNHNN and CDR2 is SYGVQD (reference sequence). Here the CDR3 reads CASSENNNEQFF. CDR3 in DNA: TGCGCCAGCAGTGAGAATAACAATGAGCAGTTCTTC.

This clone was observed once. This chain joins TRBV2 and TRBJ2-7; D is possibly TRBD2 (6 bases). Germline assignment: CDR1 SNHLY and CDR2 FYNNEI. V was cut by 7 bases and J by 0 bases, with 16 bases left in between. The CDR3 consists of 15 residues. The CDR3 nucleotides are TGTGCCAGCAACGAGTGGGGGGAACCCTCCTACGAGCAGTACTTC. It codes for CASNEWGEPSYEQYF. Drawing the rest from reference TRBV2 and TRBJ2-7, the complete variable domain is EPEVTQTPSHQVTQMGQEVILRCVPISNHLYFYWYRQILGQKVEFLVSFYNNEISEKSEIFDDQFSVERPDGSNFTLKIRSTKLEDSAMYFCASNEWGEPSYEQYFGPGTRLTVT.

J is TRBJ2-2 and V is TRBV28, with 7 nucleotides matching TRBD2. The V gene's germline CDR1 is MDHEN and CDR2 SYDVKM. The CDR3 is 17 amino acids. Trimming removed 1 base from V and 3 bases from J; junction bases left unmatched: 8. CDR3 sequence reads: CASSLYAERDHTGELFF. For the CDR3, the DNA is TGTGCCAGCAGTTTATACGCGGAGCGGGATCACACCGGGGAGCTGTTTTTT.

This rearrangement joins TRBV5-6 to TRBJ2-7, with D possibly being TRBD1 or TRBD2 (5 bases each). The CDR3 contains 16 residues. Trimming cost V 1 base and J 7 bases, with 21 bases left between them. The V gene's germline CDR1 is SGHDT and CDR2 YYEEEE. CDR3 coding DNA: TGTGCCAGCAGCTTGAGGGACGAGGGCCTCGTTTCGGAGCAGTACTTC. It translates to CASSLRDEGLVSEQYF.

In this sample, this clone turned up once. The CDR3 nucleotides read TGTGCCAGCAGGGTAGCGAACAATGAGCAGTTCTTC. Residues: CASRVANNEQFF. The chain joins TRBV5-6 to TRBJ2-1; TRBD2 might be the D (5 bases). Germline-derived CDR1 and CDR2 are SGHDT and YYEEEE. The CDR3 has 12 residues. With 5 bases removed from V and 5 bases from J, the gap between germline ends came to 8 bases.

This chain joins TRBV5-1 and TRBJ2-6; 7 bases are shared with TRBD1. This CDR3 spans 19 amino acids. V shed 2 bases, J shed 0 bases, and the junction held 11 bases outside the gene matches. Germline V gene lookup returns CDR1 SGHRS and CDR2 YFSETQ. CDR3 sequence: CASSLTQGTSISGANVLTF. The CDR3 DNA is TGCGCCAGCAGCTTAACACAGGGGACCTCTATCTCTGGGGCCAACGTCCTGACTTTC. Together with reference TRBV5-1 and TRBJ2-6, the CDR3 gives the full variable domain: KAGVTQTPRYLIKTRGQQVTLSCSPISGHRSVSWYQQTPGQGLQFLFEYFSETQRNKGNFPGRFSGRQFSNSRSEMNVSTLELGDSALYLCASSLTQGTSISGANVLTFGAGSRLTVL.

The rearrangement links TRBV28 to TRBJ2-1, with TRBD2 matching over 13 bases. This CDR3 has 17 amino acids. Germline CDR1 and CDR2: MDHEN and SYDVKM. The ends lost 4 bases at V and 8 bases at J; junction bases unmatched: 11. CDR3 amino acids: CASSSYPGLAGEDEQFF. The DNA of the CDR3 is TGTGCCAGCAGTTCCTACCCCGGACTAGCGGGAGAGGATGAGCAGTTCTTC.

The gene calls are TRBV4-2 and TRBJ2-1, with 7 bases lining up with TRBD1. Germline V gives CDR1 LGHNA, CDR2 YNFKEQ. This CDR3 region has 15 residues. V trimming: 4 bases; J trimming: 1 base; junction bases outside the gene matches: 4. CDR3 sequence: CASSPDRVSYNEQFF. The CDR3 DNA is TGTGCCAGCAGCCCCGACAGGGTGTCCTACAATGAGCAGTTCTTC.

As for this clone: This same CDR3 is encoded by further DNA sequences in the sample. The rearrangement joins TRBV19 to TRBJ2-2; D is unclear. The V gene lost 2 bases and the J gene lost 1 base, with 5 bases spanning the gap. Germline values: CDR1 LNHDA, CDR2 SQIVND (reference sequence). The CDR3 extends over 14 amino acids. The CDR3: CASSIWGNTGELFF. CDR3 bases: TGTGCCAGTAGTATATGGGGGAACACCGGGGAGCTGTTTTTT.

The chain is built from TRBV15 and TRBJ2-2; 9 bases are shared with TRBD1. V was pared by 7 bases and J by 6 bases, with 6 bases of the junction left unmatched. Germline lookup yields CDR1 LNHNV and CDR2 YYDKDF (reference sequence). This CDR3 spans 14 amino acids. The CDR3: CATNNRGQAGELFF. In nucleotides, the CDR3 is TGTGCCACCAATAACAGGGGGCAGGCCGGGGAGCTGTTTTTT.

The genes are TRBV5-8 and TRBJ2-7, with D perhaps matching TRBD2 (5 bases). The CDR3 has 13 residues. V lost 1 base and J 4 bases, leaving 9 bases between the germline ends. The germline CDR1 and CDR2 sequences are SGHTS and YDEGEE. The CDR3 coding sequence is TGTGCCAGCAGCTTGACAGACTATTACGAGCAGTACTTC. This gives the protein CASSLTDYYEQYF.

The chain links TRBV6-6 to TRBJ2-7; 8 bases align to TRBD1. Germline-derived CDR1 and CDR2 are MNHNY and SVGAGI (reference sequence). V was pared by 10 bases and J by 6 bases, with 8 bases of the junction left unmatched. This CDR3 has 12 amino acids. The CDR3 nucleotides read TGTGCCACCTGGACAGGGCTCGGCGAGCAGTACTTC. Translation gives CATWTGLGEQYF.

The chain joins TRBV6-5 to TRBJ1-2; 10 nucleotides agree with TRBD1. The CDR3 sequence is 15 residues long. Trimming removed 8 bases from V and 0 bases from J; junction bases left unmatched: 6. Per germline, CDR1 MNHEY and CDR2 SVGAGI. The CDR3 DNA reads TGTGCCAGCGTGAAAGGGACAGGGGCTAACTATGGCTACACCTTC. Protein sequence: CASVKGTGANYGYTF.

The gene calls are TRBV5-6 and TRBJ2-7; D is ambiguous. Trimming removed 5 bases at V and 0 bases at J, with 12 bases between. Germline V CDR1 and CDR2: SGHDT, YYEEEE. This CDR3 has 14 residues. The CDR3 loop is CASSAWPRSYEQYF. The DNA for the CDR3 is TGTGCCAGCAGTGCCTGGCCCCGCTCCTACGAGCAGTACTTC.

V gene TRBV13 combines with J gene TRBJ2-6, with no clear D. CDR1 and CDR2 (germline): PRHDT, FYEKMQ (reference sequence). The CDR3 is made up of 18 amino acids. Trimming stripped 0 bases from V and 0 bases from J, with 12 bases between. The CDR3 DNA sequence: TGTGCCAGCAGCTTAGGTATAGGGTATAGCTCTGGGGCCAACGTCCTGACTTTC. Its protein is CASSLGIGYSSGANVLTF.

The rearrangement joins TRBV7-6 to TRBJ1-1; possible D gene TRBD1, 6 bases. With 0 bases removed from V and 3 bases from J, the gap between germline ends came to 11 bases. CDR3 length: 15 amino acids. From germline, CDR1 is SGHVS and CDR2 FNYEAQ. The CDR3 nucleotides are TGTGCCAGCAGCTTAGCGACTACAGGGTACACTGAAGCTTTCTTT. It encodes CASSLATTGYTEAFF.

In DNA form, the CDR3 reads TGTGCCAGCAGCTTAGCCCCGGACAGTACTGAAGCTTTCTTT. Its translation: CASSLAPDSTEAFF. The gene calls are TRBV11-2 and TRBJ1-1; possible D gene TRBD1, 6 bases. This CDR3 is built from 14 residues. V lost 1 base to trimming and J lost 5 bases, with 11 bases between them. From germline, CDR1 is SGHAT and CDR2 FQNNGV.

The chain couples TRBV29-1 to TRBJ2-1; 8 bases line up with TRBD2. The CDR3 is 15 residues long. The germline V gene encodes CDR1 SQVTM and CDR2 ANQGSEA. V trimming: 0 bases; J trimming: 6 bases; junction bases outside the gene matches: 7. The CDR3 protein is CSVEDGGAAFNEQFF. The DNA for the CDR3 is TGCAGCGTTGAAGACGGGGGGGCTGCTTTCAATGAGCAGTTCTTC.

This clone occurred once. The rearrangement links TRBV7-3 to TRBJ2-5; 13 nucleotides align to TRBD2. V lost 2 bases, J lost 1 base, and 7 bases stayed unmatched. This CDR3 comprises 18 residues. The germline CDR1 and CDR2 sequences are SGHTA and FQGTGA. The CDR3 coding sequence is TGTGCCAGCAGCTTAGTCCCGGGACTAGCGGGGACCCAAGAGACCCAGTACTTC. It encodes CASSLVPGLAGTQETQYF.

This sequence joins TRBV27 and TRBJ2-7, with TRBD1 identical over 8 bases. Germline V gene sequence: CDR1 MNHEY, CDR2 SMNVEV (reference sequence). This CDR3 region has 16 residues. V was pared by 0 bases and J by 2 bases, with 6 bases of the junction left unmatched. CDR3 loop: CASSLSKGQVAYEQYF. CDR3 DNA sequence: TGTGCCAGCAGTTTATCGAAGGGACAGGTAGCCTACGAGCAGTACTTC.

This chain joins TRBV6-5 and TRBJ2-1; 9 bases align to TRBD1. The CDR3 has 12 residues. CDR1 and CDR2 (germline): MNHEY, SVGAGI. Losses at the gene ends were 0 bases for V and 15 bases for J; bases not matched to a gene: 3. CDR3 loop: CASSYSGTGLFF. Written as DNA, the CDR3 is TGTGCCAGCAGTTACTCAGGGACAGGGTTGTTCTTC.

The V call is TRBV7-9, the J call TRBJ2-3, with D maybe TRBD1 (5 bases). Germline assignment: CDR1 SEHNR and CDR2 FQNEAQ (reference sequence). The CDR3 is made up of 14 amino acids. The V end lost 2 bases, the J end lost 2 bases, and 8 bases lay between the germline ends. The CDR3 region is CASSLKTVTDTQYF. The CDR3 DNA reads TGTGCCAGCAGCTTAAAGACAGTCACAGATACGCAGTATTTT.